This TCR beta chain came from a study of post-analysis software for immune sequencing data. Whole-study results and caveats: Included in a set of five TRBV segments more frequent in patients than controls were TRBV5-6, TRBV5-1 and TRBV20-1.

Of note for this clonotype: What it binds is unknown.

The germline V gene has CDR1 SQVTM and CDR2 ANQGSEA. The CDR3 runs 12 residues. TCR beta cDNA libraries included unique molecular identifiers. TCRdb processed the PCR reads anew with MiXCR; each CDR3 protein has one entry. The table includes 650,000 to 900,000 distinct CDR3 sequences, more than 45% detected once. The specimen sequenced was blood. The rearrangement links TRBV29-1 to TRBJ2-4; either TRBD1 or TRBD2 may fit D (5 bases each). The J call could be wrong; TRBJ2-7 is a better fit for the DNA end. The TCR was taken from a girl aged 5 to 17 with multiple sclerosis. For the CDR3, the DNA is TGCAGCGTTGCCCTGGGACCAGCCGAGCAGTACTTC. It is translated as CSVALGPAEQYF.